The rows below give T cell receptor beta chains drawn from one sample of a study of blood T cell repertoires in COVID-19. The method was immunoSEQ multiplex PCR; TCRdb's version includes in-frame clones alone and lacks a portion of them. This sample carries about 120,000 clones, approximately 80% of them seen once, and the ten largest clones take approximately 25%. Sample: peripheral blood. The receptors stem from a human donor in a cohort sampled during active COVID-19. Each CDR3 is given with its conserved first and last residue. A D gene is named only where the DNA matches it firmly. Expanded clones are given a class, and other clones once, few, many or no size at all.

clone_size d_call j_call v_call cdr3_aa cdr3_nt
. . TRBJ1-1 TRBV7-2 CASSLVSGFGQNTEAFF TGTGCCAGCAGCTTAGTTTCTGGATTTGGGCAGAACACTGAAGCTTTCTTT
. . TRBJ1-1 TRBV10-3 CAIGRGAEAFF TGTGCCATCGGACGGGGAGCTGAAGCTTTCTTT
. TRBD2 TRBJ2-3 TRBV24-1 CATSDFGAGGSTDTQYF TGTGCCACCAGTGATTTTGGAGCGGGGGGAAGCACAGATACGCAGTATTTT
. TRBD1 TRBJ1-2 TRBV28 CASSSTGKDYGYTF TGTGCCAGCAGCTCGACAGGGAAGGACTATGGCTACACCTTC
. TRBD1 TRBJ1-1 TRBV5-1 CASSPLGSQGATEAFF TGCGCCAGCAGCCCTCTCGGGTCGCAGGGGGCAACTGAAGCTTTCTTT
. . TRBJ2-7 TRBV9 CASSVVSRFPFSYEQYF TGTGCCAGCAGCGTTGTGAGTCGGTTCCCCTTCTCCTACGAGCAGTACTTC
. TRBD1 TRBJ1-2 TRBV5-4 CASSLTGTGSYTF TGTGCCAGCAGCTTAACCGGGACAGGGAGCTACACCTTC
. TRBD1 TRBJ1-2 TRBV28 CASRGTGPNYGYTF TGTGCCAGCAGGGGGACAGGACCCAACTATGGCTACACCTTC
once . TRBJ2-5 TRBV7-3 CASSLGRGQETQYF TGTGCCAGCAGCTTAGGCAGGGGACAAGAGACCCAGTACTTC
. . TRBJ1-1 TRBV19 CASSIRAGKMNTEAFF TGTGCCAGTAGTATTCGGGCGGGTAAGATGAACACTGAAGCTTTCTTT
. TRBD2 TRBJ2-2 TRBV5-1 CASSYSGRGTGELFF TGCGCCAGCAGCTATAGCGGGAGAGGCACCGGGGAGCTGTTTTTT
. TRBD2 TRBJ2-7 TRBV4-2 CASSQDGTRPPKKEQYF TGTGCCAGCAGCCAAGATGGGACTAGGCCCCCGAAAAAAGAGCAGTACTTC
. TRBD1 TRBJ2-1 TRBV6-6 CASSKGQGTYNEQFF TGTGCCAGCAGTAAGGGACAGGGCACCTACAATGAGCAGTTCTTC
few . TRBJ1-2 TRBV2 CASSTGLDGYTF TGTGCCAGCAGTACAGGGCTAGATGGCTACACCTTC
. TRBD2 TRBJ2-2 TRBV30 CAWSHGRSPGELFF TGTGCCTGGAGTCACGGGAGGAGTCCCGGGGAGCTGTTTTTT
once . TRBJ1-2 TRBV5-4 CASSLDRNYGYTF TGTGCCAGCAGCTTGGACAGGAACTATGGCTACACCTTC
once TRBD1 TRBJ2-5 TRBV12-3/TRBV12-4 CASCTGGRQTQYF TGTGCCAGCTGCACAGGGGGCAGGCAGACCCAGTACTTC
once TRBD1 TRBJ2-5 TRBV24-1 CATSEKGTGAETQYF TGTGCCACCAGTGAGAAAGGGACAGGGGCTGAGACCCAGTACTTC
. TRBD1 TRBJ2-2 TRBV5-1 CASSPDRVLATGELFF TGCGCCAGCAGCCCCGACAGGGTACTGGCCACCGGGGAGCTGTTTTTT
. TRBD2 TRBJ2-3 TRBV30 CAWSDQGGPDTQYF TGTGCCTGGAGTGACCAGGGAGGGCCAGATACGCAGTATTTT
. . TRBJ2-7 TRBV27 CASSEQGSDEQYF TGTGCCAGCAGTGAACAGGGATCGGACGAGCAGTACTTC
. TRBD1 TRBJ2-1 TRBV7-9 CASSHPGQGSNEQFF TGTGCCAGCAGCCACCCCGGACAGGGGTCCAATGAGCAGTTCTTC
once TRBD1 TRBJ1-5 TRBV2 CASSSGTDSNQPQHF TGTGCCAGCAGTTCTGGGACAGATAGCAATCAGCCCCAGCATTTT
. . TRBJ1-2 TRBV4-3 CASSPRTTGRSHYGYTF TGCGCCAGCAGCCCGAGGACCACAGGGCGGAGCCACTATGGCTACACCTTC
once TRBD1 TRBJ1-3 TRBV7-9 CASSRQGRTIYF TGTGCCAGCAGCAGACAGGGTCGGACCATATATTTT